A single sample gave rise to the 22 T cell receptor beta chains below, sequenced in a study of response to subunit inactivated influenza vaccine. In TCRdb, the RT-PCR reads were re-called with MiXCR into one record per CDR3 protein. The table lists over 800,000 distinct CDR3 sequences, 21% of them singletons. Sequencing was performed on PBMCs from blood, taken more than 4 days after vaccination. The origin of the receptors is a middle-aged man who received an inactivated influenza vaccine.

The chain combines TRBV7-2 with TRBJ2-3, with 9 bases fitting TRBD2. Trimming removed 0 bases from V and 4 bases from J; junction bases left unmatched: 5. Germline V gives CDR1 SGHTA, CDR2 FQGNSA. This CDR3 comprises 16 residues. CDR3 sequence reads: CASSLAGGGVADTQYF. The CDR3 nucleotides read TGTGCCAGCAGCTTAGCCGGCGGGGGGGTTGCAGATACGCAGTATTTT. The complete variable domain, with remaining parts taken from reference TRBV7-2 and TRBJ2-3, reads GAGVSQSPSNKVTEKGKDVELRCDPISGHTALYWYRQSLGQGLEFLIYFQGNSAPDKSGLPSDRFSAERTGGSVSTLTIQRTQQEDSAVYLCASSLAGGGVADTQYFGPGTRLTVL.

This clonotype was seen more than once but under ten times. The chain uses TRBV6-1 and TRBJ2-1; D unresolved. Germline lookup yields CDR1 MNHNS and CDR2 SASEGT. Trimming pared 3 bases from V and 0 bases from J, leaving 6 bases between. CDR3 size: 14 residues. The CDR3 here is CASSDLGSYNEQFF. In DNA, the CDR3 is TGTGCCAGCAGTGACTTAGGCTCCTACAATGAGCAGTTCTTC.

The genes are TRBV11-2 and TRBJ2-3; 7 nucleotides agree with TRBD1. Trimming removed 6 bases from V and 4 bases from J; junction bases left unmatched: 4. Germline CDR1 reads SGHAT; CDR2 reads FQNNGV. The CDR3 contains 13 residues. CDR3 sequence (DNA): TGTGCCAGCAGGGACAGGAGTGCAGATACGCAGTATTTT. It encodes CASRDRSADTQYF.

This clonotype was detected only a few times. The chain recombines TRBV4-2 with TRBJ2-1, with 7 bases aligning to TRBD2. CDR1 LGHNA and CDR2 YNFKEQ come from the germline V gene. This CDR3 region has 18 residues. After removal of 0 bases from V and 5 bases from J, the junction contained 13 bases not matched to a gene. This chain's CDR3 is CASSQDPLGGRLNNEQFF. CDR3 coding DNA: TGTGCCAGCAGCCAAGACCCCCTTGGCGGGAGATTAAACAATGAGCAGTTCTTC.

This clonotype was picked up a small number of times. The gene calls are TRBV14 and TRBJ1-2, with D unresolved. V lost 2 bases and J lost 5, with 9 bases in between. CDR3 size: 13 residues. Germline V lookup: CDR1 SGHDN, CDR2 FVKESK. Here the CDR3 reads CASSQSTVYGYTF. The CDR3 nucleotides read TGTGCCAGCAGCCAAAGCACGGTTTATGGCTACACCTTC.

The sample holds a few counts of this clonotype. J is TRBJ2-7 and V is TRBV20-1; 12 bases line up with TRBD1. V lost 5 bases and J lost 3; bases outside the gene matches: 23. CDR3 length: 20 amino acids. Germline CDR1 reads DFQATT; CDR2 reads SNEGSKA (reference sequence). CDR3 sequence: CSARPATGTGGSFRVYEQYF. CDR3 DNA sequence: TGCAGTGCTCGACCTGCAACCGGGACAGGGGGCTCCTTCAGGGTCTACGAGCAGTACTTC.

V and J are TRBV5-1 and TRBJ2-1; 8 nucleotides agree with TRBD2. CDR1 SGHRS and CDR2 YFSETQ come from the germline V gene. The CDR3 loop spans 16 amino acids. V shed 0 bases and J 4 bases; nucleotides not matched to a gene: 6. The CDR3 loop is CASSLVTSGAYNEQFF. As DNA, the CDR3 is TGCGCCAGCAGCTTGGTTACTAGCGGAGCTTACAATGAGCAGTTCTTC. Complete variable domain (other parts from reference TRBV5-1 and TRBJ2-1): KAGVTQTPRYLIKTRGQQVTLSCSPISGHRSVSWYQQTPGQGLQFLFEYFSETQRNKGNFPGRFSGRQFSNSRSEMNVSTLELGDSALYLCASSLVTSGAYNEQFFGPGTRLTVL.

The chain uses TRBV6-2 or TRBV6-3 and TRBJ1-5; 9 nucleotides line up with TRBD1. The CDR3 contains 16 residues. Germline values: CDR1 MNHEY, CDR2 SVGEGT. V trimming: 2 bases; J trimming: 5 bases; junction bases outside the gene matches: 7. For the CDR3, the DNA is TGTGCCAGCAGTTACCGGCGGGACAGGGTGGATCAGCCCCAGCATTTT. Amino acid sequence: CASSYRRDRVDQPQHF.

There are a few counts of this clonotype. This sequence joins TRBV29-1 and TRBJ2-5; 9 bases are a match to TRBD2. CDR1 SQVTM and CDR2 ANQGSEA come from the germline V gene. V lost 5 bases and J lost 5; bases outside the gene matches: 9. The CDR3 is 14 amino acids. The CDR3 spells CSVPQGSGSETQYF. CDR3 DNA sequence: TGCAGCGTTCCGCAGGGTAGCGGGAGCGAGACCCAGTACTTC. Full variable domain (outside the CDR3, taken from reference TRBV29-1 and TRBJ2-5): SAVISQKPSRDICQRGTSLTIQCQVDSQVTMMFWYRQQPGQSLTLIATANQGSEATYESGFVIDKFPISRPNLTFSTLTVSNMSPEDSSIYLCSVPQGSGSETQYFGPGTRLLVL.

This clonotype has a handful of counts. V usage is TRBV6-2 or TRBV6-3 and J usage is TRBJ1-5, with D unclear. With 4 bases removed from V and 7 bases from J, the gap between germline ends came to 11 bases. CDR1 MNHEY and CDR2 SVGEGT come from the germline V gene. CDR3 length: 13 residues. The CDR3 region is CASSFGRLQPQHF. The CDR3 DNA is TGTGCCAGCAGTTTTGGCCGACTCCAGCCCCAGCATTTT.

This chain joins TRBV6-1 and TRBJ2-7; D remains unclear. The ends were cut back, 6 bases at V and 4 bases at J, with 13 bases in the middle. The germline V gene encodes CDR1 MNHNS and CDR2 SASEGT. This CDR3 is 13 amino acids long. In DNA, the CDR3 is TGTGCCAGCAGGAAAAGTTTGGTGTACGAGCAGTACTTC. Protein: CASRKSLVYEQYF.

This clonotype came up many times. CDR3 DNA sequence: TGCAGTGCTAGCCCCCTGGGGGGAAGTTCACCCCTCCACTTT. Protein: CSASPLGGSSPLHF. The V gene is TRBV20-1, the J gene TRBJ1-6; tentative D call: TRBD1 (5 bases). Trimming cost V 3 bases and J 9 bases, with 15 bases left between them. The CDR3 is made up of 14 amino acids. Germline V gives CDR1 DFQATT, CDR2 SNEGSKA (reference sequence).

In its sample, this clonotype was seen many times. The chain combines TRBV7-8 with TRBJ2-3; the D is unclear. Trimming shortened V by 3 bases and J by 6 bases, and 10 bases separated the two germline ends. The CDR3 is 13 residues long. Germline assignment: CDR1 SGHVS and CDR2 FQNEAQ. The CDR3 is CASSFQLPDTQYF. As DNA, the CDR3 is TGTGCCAGCAGCTTCCAACTTCCCGATACGCAGTATTTT.

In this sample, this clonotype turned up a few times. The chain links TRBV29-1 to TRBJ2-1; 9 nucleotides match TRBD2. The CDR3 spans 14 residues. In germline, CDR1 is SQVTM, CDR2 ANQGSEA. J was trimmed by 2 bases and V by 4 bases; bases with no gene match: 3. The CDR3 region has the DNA TGCAGCGTTGCGCGGGAGGGGACCTACAATGAGCAGTTCTTC. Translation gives CSVAREGTYNEQFF.

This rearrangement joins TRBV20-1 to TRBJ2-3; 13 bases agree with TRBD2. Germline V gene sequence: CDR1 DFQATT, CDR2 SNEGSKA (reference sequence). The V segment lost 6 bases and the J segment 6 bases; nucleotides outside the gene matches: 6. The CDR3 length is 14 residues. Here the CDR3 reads CSAGTSGELDTQYF. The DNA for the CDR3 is TGCAGTGCGGGGACTAGCGGGGAGTTGGATACGCAGTATTTT.

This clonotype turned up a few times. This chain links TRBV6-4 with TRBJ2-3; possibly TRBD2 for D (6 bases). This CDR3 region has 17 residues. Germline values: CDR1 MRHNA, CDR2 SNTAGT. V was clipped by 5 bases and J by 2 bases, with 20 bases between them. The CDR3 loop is CASSLVIRGKLTDTQYF. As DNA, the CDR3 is TGTGCCAGCAGTCTCGTAATTCGGGGGAAGCTCACAGATACGCAGTATTTT.

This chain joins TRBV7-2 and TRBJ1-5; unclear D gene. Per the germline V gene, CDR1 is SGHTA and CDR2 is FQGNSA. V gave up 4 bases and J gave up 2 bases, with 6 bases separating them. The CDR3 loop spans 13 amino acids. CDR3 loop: CASSSSRNQPQHF. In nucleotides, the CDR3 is TGTGCCAGCAGCTCTAGCCGCAATCAGCCCCAGCATTTT.

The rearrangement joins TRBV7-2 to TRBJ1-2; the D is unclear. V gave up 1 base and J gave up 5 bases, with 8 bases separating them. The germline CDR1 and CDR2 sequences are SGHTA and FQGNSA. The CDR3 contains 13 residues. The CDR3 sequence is CASSLGVWYGYTF. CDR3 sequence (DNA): TGTGCCAGCAGCTTAGGTGTATGGTATGGCTACACCTTC. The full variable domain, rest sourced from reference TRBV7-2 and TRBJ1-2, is GAGVSQSPSNKVTEKGKDVELRCDPISGHTALYWYRQSLGQGLEFLIYFQGNSAPDKSGLPSDRFSAERTGGSVSTLTIQRTQQEDSAVYLCASSLGVWYGYTFGSGTRLTVV.

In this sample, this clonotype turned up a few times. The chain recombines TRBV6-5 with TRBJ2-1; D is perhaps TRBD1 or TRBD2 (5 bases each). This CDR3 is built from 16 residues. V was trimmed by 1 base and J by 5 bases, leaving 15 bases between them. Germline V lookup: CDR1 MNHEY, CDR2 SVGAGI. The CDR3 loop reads CASSYLGRGGNNEQFF. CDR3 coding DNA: TGTGCCAGCAGTTACTTGGGACGGGGTGGGAACAATGAGCAGTTCTTC.

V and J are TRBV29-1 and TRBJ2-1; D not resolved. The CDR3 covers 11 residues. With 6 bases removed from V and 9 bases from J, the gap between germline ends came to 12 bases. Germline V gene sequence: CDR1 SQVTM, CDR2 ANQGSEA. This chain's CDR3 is CSVVSFFEQFF. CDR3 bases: TGCAGCGTCGTCTCCTTCTTTGAGCAGTTCTTC.

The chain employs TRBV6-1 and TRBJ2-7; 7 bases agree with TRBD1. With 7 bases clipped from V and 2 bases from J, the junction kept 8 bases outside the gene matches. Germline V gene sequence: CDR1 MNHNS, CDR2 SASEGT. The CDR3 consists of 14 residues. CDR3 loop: CASNVDRVPYEQYF. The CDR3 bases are TGTGCCAGCAACGTAGACAGGGTACCCTACGAGCAGTACTTC.

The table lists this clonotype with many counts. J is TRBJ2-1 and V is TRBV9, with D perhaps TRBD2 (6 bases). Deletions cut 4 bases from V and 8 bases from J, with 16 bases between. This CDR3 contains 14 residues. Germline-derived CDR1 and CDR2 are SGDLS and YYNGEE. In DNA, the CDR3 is TGTGCCAGCAGCCCCGCGGGGAGTACTTATGAGCAGTTCTTC. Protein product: CASSPAGSTYEQFF.